This T cell receptor (beta chain) was recovered during a study of shared clonotypes between healthy human individuals. Study-level findings and limits: Sampling was confined to blood; repertoires within tissues likely differ. Clonotypes that were shared across a handful of donors made up about 4.5% of naive CD4 clonotypes.

Repertoires were generated with immunoSEQ multiplex PCR, while TCRdb's copy carries only in-frame clones and drops some. The profile shows over 950,000 clones, about 72% of them singletons. Comment on this clone: What it recognizes is unknown.

The V gene end was trimmed by 6 bases and the J gene end by 9 bases; junction bases not matched to a gene: 14. The CDR3 has 14 residues. In germline, CDR1 is MGHDK, CDR2 SYGVNS. The rearrangement joins TRBV25-1 to TRBJ2-7, with 7 bases lining up with TRBD2. Source material: memory CD4+ T cells from PBMCs. The subset here: CD45RA-negative fraction. The source of this sequence is a young man in good health. Some clones in this sample may be carry-over from other donors' samples. CDR3 nucleotide sequence: TGTGCCAGCAGGGGGGGGAGGGCGCCAACGGGGCAGTACTTC. It is translated as CASRGGRAPTGQYF.